This T cell receptor (beta chain) originates from a study of blood T cells in healthy people across ages. Study conclusions and caveats: TCR beta diversity was tightly associated with the proportion of naive T cells. A roughly linear age-dependent decrease characterized TCR beta diversity per million T cells.

The CDR3 sequence is 14 residues long. The V gene's germline CDR1 is SNHLY and CDR2 FYNNEI. V shed 7 bases, J shed 8 bases, and the junction held 8 bases outside the gene matches. A sample-barcoded 5' primer and a J-beta primer mix were used in a second PCR of roughly 7 to 11 cycles. A single record per CDR3 protein comes from TCRdb applying MiXCR to the 5' RACE reads. The table includes more than 750,000 distinct CDR3 sequences, approximately 32% detected once. In its sample, this clonotype was seen many times. Its antigen is unknown. Extraction of total RNA produced a minimum of 5 micrograms from each sample. These same records also appear under a second study, on T cells of mothers and their children. As that report states: Each 15 ul cDNA reaction used 1.5 ug RNA; all RNA was used.

The material sequenced was blood. This clonotype originated in a woman aged 40-49 years in good health. V is TRBV2 and J is TRBJ2-1, with 10 bases that match TRBD2. The CDR3 DNA reads TGTGCCAGCAAAATTAGCGGGGGGCGGGATGAGCAGTTCTTC. It specifies CASKISGGRDEQFF. The variable domain in full, with the rest retrieved from reference TRBV2 and TRBJ2-1, is EPEVTQTPSHQVTQMGQEVILRCVPISNHLYFYWYRQILGQKVEFLVSFYNNEISEKSEIFDDQFSVERPDGSNFTLKIRSTKLEDSAMYFCASKISGGRDEQFFGPGTRLTVL.